The T cell receptor beta chain described here comes from a study of CD4 and CD8 cells across lung adenocarcinoma regions (dated by TCRdb to between 2018 and 2020). Concerning the study at large: To look at intratumor heterogeneity in the T cell receptor repertoire, the study compared tumor centers against tumor margins.

Libraries were constructed by PCR. TCRdb records HiSeq X Ten as the sequencer. TCRdb's own reprocessing of the public reads used fastp at Q25 and MiXCR and kept productive beta chains. Every entry covers one CDR3 protein and lists the most common genes and DNA from its rows. The sample includes tens of thousands of distinct CDR3 sequences, with over 45% observed a single time. The ten biggest clones cover 45% to 60% of the sample. CDR3 length: 15 amino acids, cysteine to phenylalanine. Only the CDR3 portion is preserved as DNA: 45 bases, with reading frame beginning at the first base. CDR1 ENHRY and CDR2 SYGVKD were looked up in the germline V gene. As concerns this clonotype: Its antigen is currently not known. The junction shows a germline mismatch at one end, possibly a read error.

Patients with localized lung adenocarcinoma, a subtype of non-small cell lung cancer, were used as donors. These samples came from the centers of localized lung adenocarcinomas. For TCR repertoire analysis, CD8+ T cells taken from tumor tissue were profiled apart from CD4+ T cells. The sequenced sample consisted of CD8+ T cells from the center of a lung tumor. The cell subset or site tag for this specimen amounts to: tumor center region. This receptor was taken from a male donor with lung adenocarcinoma. The CD4 and CD8 labels of this study may be unreliable. In this chain, TRBV10-3 is recombined with TRBJ2-3, and possibly TRBD1, on 6 matching bases. The base sequence is TGTGCCGGGACCATGGGACACCCCGACCCAGAGACGCAGTATTTT. Its translation is CAGTMGHPDPETQYF.